This is a list of T cell receptor beta chains from one sample in a study of OX40 agonist ivuxolimab in advanced cancers. TCRdb's copy holds only in-frame clones and misses some; the assay was immunoSEQ multiplex PCR. The sample shows 90,000 to 95,000 clones, around 87% of them seen only once. The specimen comprised CD4+ or CD8+ T cells sorted from blood, sampled in a trial of the OX40 agonist ivuxolimab. All receptors derive from an adult with an advanced solid tumor such as melanoma, head and neck, liver or kidney cancer. Both conserved end residues are part of each CDR3. Each record gives: clone size, D gene, V gene, J gene, CDR3 DNA, CDR3 protein. The D gene is left open where the match is weak. The size entry is marked missing in some rows and otherwise reads once, few, many or a size class.

>.|TRBD1|TRBV19|TRBJ2-3
TGTGCCAGTAGTATTGGGACAGGGGTCACAGATACGCAGTATTTT
CASSIGTGVTDTQYF
>.|TRBD1|TRBV2|TRBJ2-1
TGTGCCAGCAGTGAGAGACAGGGGGATGAGCAGTTCTTC
CASSERQGDEQFF
>.|.|TRBV6-5|TRBJ2-2
TGTGCCAGCAGGCCCGGGACTCTCAACACCGGGGAGCTGTTTTTT
CASRPGTLNTGELFF
>.|TRBD1|TRBV29-1|TRBJ1-5
TGCAGCGTTGCGGGGGCAGGGGGTAATCAGCCCCAGCATTTT
CSVAGAGGNQPQHF
>.|TRBD1|TRBV15|TRBJ1-2
TGTGCCACCAGCAGACTTCAGGGGGCGAACTATGGCTACACCTTC
CATSRLQGANYGYTF
>.|.|TRBV30|TRBJ2-1
TGTGCCTGGGGGGCAGGGGACAATGAGCAGTTCTTC
CAWGAGDNEQFF
>.|TRBD1|TRBV7-2|TRBJ2-5
TGTGCCAGCAGCTCGGGACAGGGCGGCGAGACCCAGTACTTC
CASSSGQGGETQYF
>.|TRBD2|TRBV19|TRBJ2-7
TGTGCCAGTAGTATCCAGCGGGAATACGAGCAGTACTTC
CASSIQREYEQYF
>few|.|TRBV2|TRBJ2-3
TGTGCCAGCATGAGGTCCGTGTTGCGGGCCACAGATACGCAGTATTTT
CASMRSVLRATDTQYF
>once|.|TRBV5-5|TRBJ1-2
TGTGCCAGCAGCCCGGGTGGTTCAGGCACCCTATATGGCTACACCTTC
CASSPGGSGTLYGYTF
>.|.|TRBV4-3|TRBJ2-3
TGCGCCAGCAGCCAACAAGACCCGCCAGATACGCAGTATTTT
CASSQQDPPDTQYF
>.|TRBD2|TRBV28|TRBJ2-1
TGTGCCAGCAGGGACCCTAGCGGGAGCTCCTACAATGAGCAGTTCTTC
CASRDPSGSSYNEQFF
>.|.|TRBV28|TRBJ2-7
TGTGCCAGCAGTGGGGACTGGCCCTACGAGCAGTACTTC
CASSGDWPYEQYF
>.|.|TRBV7-9|TRBJ1-4
TGTGCCAGCAGCAGAGGCGAGAATGAAAAACTGTTTTTT
CASSRGENEKLFF
>.|.|TRBV6-1|TRBJ2-5
TGTGCCAGCAGTGAACTGGGGGGAGAGACCCAGTACTTC
CASSELGGETQYF
>.|.|TRBV4-1|TRBJ2-3
TGCGCCAGCAGCCCAATCGGTTTACGAACAGATACGCAGTATTTT
CASSPIGLRTDTQYF
>.|TRBD1|TRBV6-1|TRBJ1-2
TGTGCCAGCAGTGACAGGGGGCTTAACTATGGCTACACCTTC
CASSDRGLNYGYTF
>few|.|TRBV29-1|TRBJ1-1
TGCAGCGTTGATAACAGCATGAACACTGAAGCTTTCTTT
CSVDNSMNTEAFF
>.|TRBD1|TRBV7-9|TRBJ2-3
TGTGCCAGCAGCTTAGGCACAGGGGGGTACACAGATACGCAGTATTTT
CASSLGTGGYTDTQYF